The subject of this entry is one T cell receptor beta chain. CDR3 length equals 16 residues. Germline values: CDR1 SGDLS, CDR2 YYNGEE. V dropped 0 bases and J dropped 0 bases, with 12 bases sitting between them. This entry belongs to a study of T cells in Graves' hyperthyroidism and ophthalmopathy. Diagnoses used clinical symptoms, serum thyroxine and TRAb, thyroid ultrasound and orbital computed tomography. Amplification of TCR beta CDR3 regions used RNA as the template. Researchers ran a first-round RT-PCR on the TCR CDR3 using the HTBI primer set. TCRdb passed the multiplex PCR reads through MiXCR, listing each CDR3 protein once. There are under 700,000 distinct CDR3 sequences in the sample; under 60% occur only once, and 8.2% lies in the top ten.

This clonotype originated in a woman aged 18-29 years with Graves' hyperthyroidism. Source material: peripheral blood or thyroid tissue (not recorded which). J is TRBJ1-2 and V is TRBV9; a weak D match, TRBD1 (5 bases). The CDR3 loop reads CASSVGPGRANYGYTF. The CDR3, as DNA: TGTGCCAGCAGCGTAGGCCCGGGACGAGCTAACTATGGCTACACCTTC. Full variable domain (remainder filled in from reference TRBV9 and TRBJ1-2): DSGVTQTPKHLITATGQRVTLRCSPRSGDLSVYWYQQSLDQGLQFLIQYYNGEERAKGNILERFSAQQFPDLHSELNLSSLELGDSALYFCASSVGPGRANYGYTFGSGTRLTVV.